This T cell receptor (beta chain) is drawn from a study of blood T cell repertoires in COVID-19. Overall study: Some COVID-19 samples were acute and others convalescent; all came from the United States, Italy and Spain. The analysed material was cDNA or gDNA that came from T cells, B-cell-depleted T cells, or PBMCs.

Authors' data handling: By means of reference gene primer amplification, nucleated cell counts were estimated. TCRdb's copy holds only in-frame clones and misses some; the assay was immunoSEQ multiplex PCR. V and J calls and clone size are copied from that table; D and trimming were computed from the DNA. The sample contains 40,000 or so clones, roughly 76% of which appear only once. CDR1 and CDR2 from the germline V gene are SGHAT and FQNNGV. V dropped 5 bases and J dropped 5 bases, with 12 bases sitting between them. The CDR3 contains 14 residues. The receptor comes from a woman aged 70-85 years with acute or convalescent COVID-19. V gene TRBV11-2 combines with J gene TRBJ2-2; D is ambiguous. Input material: peripheral blood. CDR3 residues: CASSPTRVTGELFF. CDR3 nucleotide sequence: TGTGCCAGCAGCCCGACTCGGGTTACCGGGGAGCTGTTTTTT.